Each of the 2 T cell receptor beta chains below was sequenced from the same sample in a study of CD8+CD57+ T cells in acquired aplastic anemia. The sequenced patients had an expansion of CD8+CD57+ cells seen by flow cytometry. According to the study, genomic DNA was the template for TCR beta VDJ and CDR3 profiling. One entry per CDR3 protein results from TCRdb running MiXCR on the reads. This table holds approximately 200,000 distinct CDR3 sequences, about half found once. The sequencing input was sorted CD4+, CD8+, or CD8+CD57+ T cells (not recorded which) from PBMCs. All receptors come from a human donor with aplastic anemia.

This clonotype was seen at least ten times. The V call is TRBV7-8, the J call TRBJ1-2; 7 nucleotides agree with TRBD1. This CDR3 is 14 amino acids long. V trimming: 2 bases; J trimming: 2 bases; junction bases outside the gene matches: 2. Germline values: CDR1 SGHVS, CDR2 FQNEAQ. The CDR3 spells CASSLQGENYGYTF. DNA of the CDR3: TGTGCCAGCAGCTTACAGGGGGAAAACTATGGCTACACCTTC.

This clonotype was seen more than once but under ten times. V is TRBV5-1 and J is TRBJ1-1; D not resolved. Trimming pared 3 bases from V and 1 base from J, leaving 19 bases between. Germline V gene data show CDR1 as SGHRS and CDR2 as YFSETQ. The CDR3 contains 17 residues. The CDR3 DNA sequence: TGCGCCAGCAGCTCGTCGGGAAGAGGATTTGGGAACACTGAAGCTTTCTTT. It translates to CASSSSGRGFGNTEAFF.